This T cell receptor (beta chain) was identified during a study of T cells in Graves' hyperthyroidism and ophthalmopathy. Study-level results: Blood also carried most thyroid clonotypes expanded above 0.001.

The source material, RNA transcripts, was used to amplify TCR beta CDR3 regions. HTBI primers were used for first-round RT-PCR of the TCR CDR3. TCRdb called the multiplex PCR reads again in MiXCR, with one record for every CDR3 protein. Of about 540,000 distinct CDR3 sequences in the sample, more than 45% were seen once. This clonotype has only a few counts. Its matching antigen is unknown. In germline, CDR1 is SGHRS, CDR2 YFSETQ. The CDR3 loop spans 13 amino acids. V gave up 1 base and J gave up 4 bases, with 8 bases separating them. The patients, who ranged from 18 to 65 in age, presented with newly diagnosed hyperthyroidism lasting under 2 months. The diagnoses drew upon clinical symptoms, serum thyroxine and TRAb, thyroid ultrasound and orbital computed tomography.

The receptor comes from a woman between 18 and 30 years old with Graves' hyperthyroidism. Sequenced: peripheral blood or thyroid tissue (not recorded which). The gene calls are TRBV5-1 and TRBJ1-2; D is unclear. The CDR3 protein is CASSLLVSYGYTF. The CDR3 nucleotides read TGCGCCAGCAGCTTGTTGGTTTCCTATGGCTACACCTTC.